The rows below give T cell receptor beta chains drawn from one sample of a study of graft-versus-host responses after intestinal transplantation. Which antigens these TCRs recognize remains unknown. Using immunoSEQ multiplex PCR, the repertoire was profiled, and TCRdb retains in-frame clones only, with some absent. The sample lists under 150,000 clones; just over 90% were seen once. The sequencing here drew on unstimulated CD4+ T cells sorted from spleen or lymph node cells, taken before intestinal transplant. These receptor sequences come from a human donor who received an intestinal transplant. Each CDR3 is given with its conserved first and last residue. A D gene is named only where the DNA matches it firmly. Clone size is shown for a subset of rows, as once, few, many or a class of expanded clone.

>TRBV7-8|TRBJ2-2|TRBD1|.
TGTGCCAGCAGCGCGGGACAGGGGAGGGTCACCGGGGAGCTGTTTTTT
CASSAGQGRVTGELFF
>TRBV28|TRBJ2-1|.|.
TGTGCCAGCAGTGGACAGTACAATGAGCAGTTCTTC
CASSGQYNEQFF
>TRBV5-1|TRBJ1-2|TRBD1|once
TGCGCCAGCAGCGACCAGACAGGGTATGGCTACACCTTC
CASSDQTGYGYTF
>TRBV10-3|TRBJ2-2|.|.
TGTGCCATCAGTGAGCGGTTGCCGGGGTCGAACACCGGGGAGCTGTTTTTT
CAISERLPGSNTGELFF
>TRBV7-2|TRBJ1-2|TRBD1|.
TGTGCCAGCAGCCATCGGACAGGAACTAACTATGGCTACACCTTC
CASSHRTGTNYGYTF
>TRBV21-1|TRBJ2-7|.|.
TGTGCCAGCAGCAAAGTTCTCAGACTACCCTCCTACGAGCAGTACTTC
CASSKVLRLPSYEQYF
>TRBV4-1|TRBJ1-3|.|once
TGCGCCAGCAGCCAAGATCTTGGACGGGGGGAGCCCTCTGGAAACACCATATATTTT
CASSQDLGRGEPSGNTIYF
>TRBV10-1|TRBJ2-1|.|once
TGCGCCAGCAGTGAGAGGGCAGGGTCAAGGCAGTTCTTC
CASSERAGSRQFF
>TRBV27|TRBJ1-2|.|.
TGTGCCAGCAGTCTGGGGGTAGGCGGGAAGGGGCTAGCTAACTATGGCTACACCTTC
CASSLGVGGKGLANYGYTF
>TRBV6-5|TRBJ1-2|.|.
TGTGCCAGCAGTTATGGCAGATCTGGCTATGGCTACACCTTC
CASSYGRSGYGYTF
>TRBV18|TRBJ1-1|.|.
TGTGCCAGCTCACCGAGCGCTTACACTGAAGCTTTCTTT
CASSPSAYTEAFF
>TRBV30|TRBJ2-7|TRBD1|few
TGTGCCTGGAGTGGGGGACAGGGGTCCTACGAGCAGTACTTC
CAWSGGQGSYEQYF
>TRBV9|TRBJ1-5|.|.
TGTGCCGGAGAACCGGGTCAACCGTATCAGCCCCAGCATTTT
CAGEPGQPYQPQHF
>TRBV18|TRBJ2-3|.|.
TGTGCCAGCTCACCCGGACAAAGGGAAGATATAGATACGCAGTATTTT
CASSPGQREDIDTQYF
>TRBV28|TRBJ2-1|TRBD2|.
TGTGCCAGCAGGTCTTACCGACTAGCGGGAGCCGGCAATGAGCAGTTCTTC
CASRSYRLAGAGNEQFF
>TRBV2|TRBJ1-3|TRBD1|.
TGTGCCGGACGACAGGGGGCGGGAAACACCATATATTTT
CAGRQGAGNTIYF
>TRBV5-4|TRBJ2-6|TRBD1|.
TGTGCCAGCAGCTTGGGAGGGACAGGATTCTCTGGGGCCAACGTCCTGACTTTC
CASSLGGTGFSGANVLTF
>TRBV6-1|TRBJ1-3|.|.
TGTGCCAGCAGTGTACAGTCCTCTGGAAACACCATATATTTT
CASSVQSSGNTIYF
>TRBV5-1|TRBJ2-1|TRBD2|.
TGCGCCAGCAGCCTGGGGACTAGCGGGGGGTCGGAGCAGTTCTTC
CASSLGTSGGSEQFF
>TRBV7-9|TRBJ2-3|TRBD1|.
TGTGCCAGCAGCCCATGGGACAGGGGCACAGATACGCAGTATTTT
CASSPWDRGTDTQYF
>TRBV6-6|TRBJ2-2|.|.
TGTGCCAGCAGTTACTCGAGGGGGACCGGGGAGCTGTTTTTT
CASSYSRGTGELFF
>TRBV6-6|TRBJ1-1|TRBD1|.
TGTGCCAGCAGTTACTCCCAGGGGGCCGTGAACACTGAAGCTTTCTTT
CASSYSQGAVNTEAFF
>TRBV11-2|TRBJ2-3|.|.
TGTGCCAGCAGCTTAATTGGTCTAACGCAGTATTTT
CASSLIGLTQYF
>TRBV5-5|TRBJ1-2|.|.
TGTGCCAGCATCCCCCAGGGTCTCGCTAACTATGGCTACACCTTC
CASIPQGLANYGYTF
>TRBV6-6|TRBJ1-2|.|.
TGTGCCAGCAGTTACTCGAGTCAAACCTATGGCTACACCTTC
CASSYSSQTYGYTF
>TRBV28|TRBJ1-2|.|.
TGTGCCAGCAGTTTATGGGGGGGCTATGGCTACACCTTC
CASSLWGGYGYTF
>TRBV5-4|TRBJ1-2|TRBD1|.
TGTGCCAGCAGCGGGACAGCTAACTATGGCTACACCTTC
CASSGTANYGYTF